The 14 T cell receptor beta chains in this list originate from one sample, sequenced in a study of persistence of HIV-infected CD4 T cells. Sequencing used immunoSEQ version 4 in survey mode. Produced via immunoSEQ multiplex PCR; TCRdb's table is partial and in-frame only. The repertoire includes more than 30,000 clones, roughly 82% of them detected once, and about 6.8% sits in the top ten. Their specific antigens are unknown. Lysates of CMV-infected fibroblasts at 8 to 10 ug/mL stimulated these cells. Memory cells lacking CD40L and CD69 with high CD45RO were sorted. The sequencing here drew on CD4+ T cells sorted from PBMCs after approximately 19-hour stimulation, taken from a patient who received antiretroviral therapy. Receptors were obtained from an adult woman with HIV who was CMV-seropositive.

The CDR3 nucleotides are TGCGCCAGCAGCCAAGATAGGGGCGGGGGGATCTATGAGCAGTTCTTC. Amino acid sequence: CASSQDRGGGIYEQFF. The V and J genes are TRBV4-3 and TRBJ2-1; 8 nucleotides agree with TRBD2. This CDR3 comprises 16 residues. J lost 8 bases, V lost 0 bases, and 9 bases had no gene match. CDR1 LGHNA and CDR2 YSLEER come from the germline V gene.

V is TRBV9 and J is TRBJ2-1, with TRBD2 matching 8 bases. With V trimmed by 3 bases and J by 8 bases, 7 bases remained unmatched. The CDR3 length is 14 residues. The germline V gene has CDR1 SGDLS and CDR2 YYNGEE. The CDR3 is CASSDGTSLDEQFF. DNA of the CDR3: TGTGCCAGCAGCGACGGGACTAGTCTCGATGAGCAGTTCTTC.

This chain uses TRBV5-1 with TRBJ1-4, with a weak D call TRBD1 (6 bases). V was shortened by 4 bases and J by 8 bases, with 15 bases between the two germline ends. CDR1 and CDR2 (germline): SGHRS, YFSETQ. This CDR3 contains 14 residues. The CDR3 DNA follows: TGCGCCAGCAGCCAGGGGAGTTTATTCGAAAAACTGTTTTTT. This sequence encodes CASSQGSLFEKLFF.

V is TRBV7-9 and J is TRBJ1-3; 7 bases fit TRBD1. Germline lookup yields CDR1 SEHNR and CDR2 FQNEAQ (reference sequence). V gave up 4 bases and J gave up 0 bases; unmatched junction bases: 9. The CDR3 sequence is 17 residues long. The CDR3 region has the DNA TGTGCCAGCAGCTCCCAAAGGGGGCTCTACTCTGGAAACACCATATATTTT. Protein sequence: CASSSQRGLYSGNTIYF. The full variable domain, in which reference TRBV7-9 and TRBJ1-3 provide the parts outside the CDR3, is DTGVSQNPRHKITKRGQNVTFRCDPISEHNRLYWYRQTLGQGPEFLTYFQNEAQLEKSRLLSDRFSAERPKGSFSTLEIQRTEQGDSAMYLCASSSQRGLYSGNTIYFGEGSWLTVV.

The V and J genes are TRBV5-1 and TRBJ1-2; weak D call: TRBD1 (5 bases). Germline V CDR1 and CDR2: SGHRS, YFSETQ. The CDR3 is made up of 14 amino acids. The germline V and J ends were trimmed by 4 bases and 1 base, with 11 bases remaining between them. The CDR3 sequence is CASSRDGYNYGYTF. DNA for the CDR3: TGCGCCAGCAGCCGGGACGGCTATAACTATGGCTACACCTTC. Variable domain in full (rest from reference TRBV5-1 and TRBJ1-2): KAGVTQTPRYLIKTRGQQVTLSCSPISGHRSVSWYQQTPGQGLQFLFEYFSETQRNKGNFPGRFSGRQFSNSRSEMNVSTLELGDSALYLCASSRDGYNYGYTFGSGTRLTVV.

This sequence joins TRBV19 and TRBJ2-5; perhaps TRBD1 as D (5 bases). V was trimmed by 0 bases and J by 3 bases, leaving 17 bases between them. CDR3 size: 17 residues. The V gene's germline CDR1 is LNHDA and CDR2 SQIVND (reference sequence). In nucleotides, the CDR3 is TGTGCCAGTAGTATAGAGGGGCGGTTGTGGGGAAAAGAGACCCAGTACTTC. It is translated as CASSIEGRLWGKETQYF.

The rearrangement links TRBV5-1 to TRBJ1-2; perhaps TRBD1 as D (5 bases). Germline V gene sequence: CDR1 SGHRS, CDR2 YFSETQ. The CDR3 contains 14 residues. V lost 4 bases, J lost 5 bases, and 15 bases lay in between. CDR3 sequence: CASSPDGQLYGYTF. CDR3 bases: TGCGCCAGCAGCCCGGATGGACAACTGTATGGCTACACCTTC.

As DNA, the CDR3 is TGTGCCAGCTCACCCAACACGGGACAGGGGAGCTCTGGAAACACCATATATTTT. Translating gives CASSPNTGQGSSGNTIYF. The chain couples TRBV18 to TRBJ1-3, with 10 bases that match TRBD1. This CDR3 spans 18 amino acids. The trim removed 3 bases at V and 0 bases at J, leaving 8 bases unmatched. Germline CDR1 and CDR2: KGHSH and LQKENI.

V and J are TRBV7-8 and TRBJ1-2; D uncertain. This CDR3 is built from 15 residues. The V gene's germline CDR1 is SGHVS and CDR2 FQNEAQ. Trimming cost V 1 base and J 2 bases, with 11 bases left between them. The CDR3 protein is CASSLGSLGNYGYTF. For the CDR3, the DNA is TGTGCCAGCAGCTTAGGATCGTTGGGGAACTATGGCTACACCTTC.

The V and J genes are TRBV4-2 and TRBJ2-1; 10 bases align to TRBD2. CDR1 and CDR2 (germline): LGHNA, YNFKEQ. The CDR3 is 16 amino acids. J gave up 5 bases and V 5 bases, and 9 bases lay outside the gene matches. The CDR3 DNA follows: TGTGCCAGCAGCGCCCTGAGCGGGGGGGCCCACAATGAGCAGTTCTTC. Protein product: CASSALSGGAHNEQFF.

The chain couples TRBV9 to TRBJ1-2; perhaps TRBD1 as D (5 bases). V was shortened by 3 bases and J by 8 bases, with 17 bases between the two germline ends. This CDR3 has 14 amino acids. Germline-derived CDR1 and CDR2 are SGDLS and YYNGEE. The CDR3 reads CASSASRVFGGYTF. The CDR3 DNA sequence: TGTGCCAGCAGCGCTTCCAGGGTGTTCGGGGGCTACACCTTC.

The chain uses TRBV15 and TRBJ1-4; 7 nucleotides line up with TRBD1. The CDR3 is 14 amino acids. Germline lookup yields CDR1 LNHNV and CDR2 YYDKDF (reference sequence). V shed 1 base, J shed 7 bases, and the junction held 3 bases outside the gene matches. The DNA of the CDR3 is TGTGCCACCAGCAGAGGACAGGGAAGTGAAAAACTGTTTTTT. It encodes CATSRGQGSEKLFF.

The chain is built from TRBV2 and TRBJ2-7; possibly TRBD1 for D (7 bases). Germline-derived CDR1 and CDR2 are SNHLY and FYNNEI. The V end lost 7 bases, the J end lost 1 base, and 11 bases lay between the germline ends. The CDR3 length is 13 residues. The CDR3 sequence: CASISGGSYEQYF. DNA for the CDR3: TGTGCCAGCATTTCAGGGGGGTCCTACGAGCAGTACTTC.

In this sample, this clone turned up once. The chain joins TRBV5-1 to TRBJ1-1; TRBD1 matches 9 bases. V lost 0 bases and J lost 0; bases outside the gene matches: 9. The V gene's germline CDR1 is SGHRS and CDR2 YFSETQ. This CDR3 is 18 amino acids long. In DNA form, the CDR3 reads TGCGCCAGCAGCTTGGCAGGGACAGGGTATGGGATGAACACTGAAGCTTTCTTT. This sequence encodes CASSLAGTGYGMNTEAFF.